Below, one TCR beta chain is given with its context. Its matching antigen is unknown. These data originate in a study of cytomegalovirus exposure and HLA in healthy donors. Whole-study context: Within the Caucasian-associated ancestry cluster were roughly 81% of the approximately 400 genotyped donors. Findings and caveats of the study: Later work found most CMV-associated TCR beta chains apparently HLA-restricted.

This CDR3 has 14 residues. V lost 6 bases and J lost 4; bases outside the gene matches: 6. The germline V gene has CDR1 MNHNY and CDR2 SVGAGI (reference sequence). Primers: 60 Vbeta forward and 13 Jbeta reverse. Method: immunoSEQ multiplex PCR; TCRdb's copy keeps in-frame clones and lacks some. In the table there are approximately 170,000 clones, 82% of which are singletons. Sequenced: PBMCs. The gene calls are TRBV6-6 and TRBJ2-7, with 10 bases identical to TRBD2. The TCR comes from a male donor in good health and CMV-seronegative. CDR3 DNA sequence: TGTGCCAGCAGCCAAACTAGCGGGGCGTACGAGCAGTACTTC. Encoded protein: CASSQTSGAYEQYF.